Below are 28 T cell receptor beta chains sequenced from a single sample in a study of blood T cell repertoires in COVID-19. Method: immunoSEQ multiplex PCR; TCRdb's copy keeps in-frame clones and lacks some. The sample shows about 140,000 clones, about 90% of them seen only once. What was sequenced was peripheral blood. The receptor source for this set is a man in his fifties with active or convalescent COVID-19.

V and J are TRBV18 and TRBJ2-1; TRBD1 aligns across 8 bases. The germline gives CDR1 KGHSH, CDR2 LQKENI. CDR3 size: 13 residues. J gave up 6 bases and V 3 bases, and 1 base lay outside the gene matches. CDR3 sequence reads: CASSPGQGNEQFF. DNA of the CDR3: TGTGCCAGCTCACCTGGACAGGGCAATGAGCAGTTCTTC.

There are a few counts of this clone. The chain recombines TRBV27 with TRBJ1-4, with 9 positions matching TRBD1. With V trimmed by 3 bases and J by 0 bases, 5 bases remained unmatched. The CDR3 contains 17 residues. Germline lookup yields CDR1 MNHEY and CDR2 SMNVEV (reference sequence). The CDR3 nucleotides are TGTGCCAGCAGTTTGACAGGGGGGTTTACAACTAATGAAAAACTGTTTTTT. The encoded protein is CASSLTGGFTTNEKLFF. The full variable domain, completed using reference TRBV27 and TRBJ1-4, is EAQVTQNPRYLITVTGKKLTVTCSQNMNHEYMSWYRQDPGLGLRQIYYSMNVEVTDKGDVPEGYKVSRKEKRNFPLILESPSPNQTSLYFCASSLTGGFTTNEKLFFGSGTQLSVL.

The chain employs TRBV2 and TRBJ2-7; 10 nucleotides agree with TRBD2. The CDR3 runs to 15 residues. The junction had 10 bases not matched to a gene; V was cut back by 7 bases and J by 4 bases. Per germline, CDR1 SNHLY and CDR2 FYNNEI. This CDR3 is CASKDNGLAEYEQYF. In nucleotides, the CDR3 is TGTGCCAGCAAAGACAATGGACTAGCGGAATACGAGCAGTACTTC.

J is TRBJ2-3 and V is TRBV4-2; D not resolved. Germline V gives CDR1 LGHNA, CDR2 YNFKEQ. CDR3 length equals 15 residues. V lost 0 bases and J lost 1, with 8 bases in between. CDR3 loop: CASSQDVTGTDTQYF. In DNA form, the CDR3 reads TGTGCCAGCAGCCAAGATGTCACAGGCACAGATACGCAGTATTTT.

This clone has more than one count but fewer than ten. The chain recombines TRBV28 with TRBJ2-7; 15 positions match TRBD2. CDR1 and CDR2 (germline): MDHEN, SYDVKM. The CDR3 sequence is 14 residues long. With 6 bases clipped from V and 8 bases from J, the junction kept 5 bases outside the gene matches. The chain's CDR3 is CASRPGLAGGKQYF. CDR3 nucleotide sequence: TGTGCCAGCAGGCCGGGACTAGCGGGAGGCAAGCAGTACTTC.

V usage is TRBV19 and J usage is TRBJ1-5, with a weak D call TRBD1 (5 bases). CDR3 length: 15 amino acids. Deletions cut 3 bases from V and 5 bases from J, with 14 bases between. Germline CDR1 and CDR2: LNHDA and SQIVND (reference sequence). CDR3 in DNA: TGTGCCAGTAGTATTTCTGTACAGGCACATCAGCCCCAGCATTTT. It yields the protein CASSISVQAHQPQHF.

The gene calls are TRBV21-1 and TRBJ2-3; the table names TRBD2, a call not compared with the DNA. TRBV21-1 is annotated as a pseudogene. There are 18 residues in the CDR3. Written as DNA, the CDR3 is TGTGCCCTCCAGGGGCGAGCGGGAGGGCCATCTCCGTCAGATACGCAGTATTTT. Its protein is CALQGRAGGPSPSDTQYF.

This chain uses TRBV4-2 with TRBJ2-3, with TRBD2 matching over 15 bases. V trimming: 0 bases; J trimming: 0 bases; junction bases outside the gene matches: 1. Germline V gene data show CDR1 as LGHNA and CDR2 as YNFKEQ. The CDR3 is 18 amino acids. The CDR3 loop is CASSQEGLAGGSTDTQYF. The CDR3 region has the DNA TGTGCCAGCAGCCAAGAGGGACTAGCGGGAGGAAGCACAGATACGCAGTATTTT.

In DNA, the CDR3 is TGTGCCAGCAGCTCCTTAGGAGGGGCGGGGGGCGTCTACGAGCAGTACTTC. Amino acids: CASSSLGGAGGVYEQYF. This chain links TRBV7-2 with TRBJ2-7; TRBD2 agrees at 8 bases. V shed 4 bases, J shed 3 bases, and the junction held 14 bases outside the gene matches. The CDR3 extends over 17 amino acids. CDR1 is SGHTA and CDR2 is FQGNSA in the germline V gene.

The chain carries TRBV28 and TRBJ1-2, with D unclear. This CDR3 has 14 residues. Deletions cut 5 bases from V and 4 bases from J, with 14 bases between. Germline V gives CDR1 MDHEN, CDR2 SYDVKM. CDR3 sequence: CASSLQDWRYGYTF. DNA of the CDR3: TGTGCCAGCAGTCTCCAGGACTGGCGCTATGGCTACACCTTC.

The CDR3 nucleotides are TGCGCCAGCAGCTTGGAGTTGGGGGACAGCCAGAATCAGCCCCAGCATTTT. Translating it yields CASSLELGDSQNQPQHF. The chain combines TRBV5-1 with TRBJ1-5; 7 bases are shared with TRBD1. The CDR3 sequence is 17 residues long. The V gene end was trimmed by 0 bases and the J gene end by 4 bases; junction bases not matched to a gene: 10. Germline assignment: CDR1 SGHRS and CDR2 YFSETQ.

This clone was observed a handful of times. The gene calls are TRBV11-1 and TRBJ1-1; perhaps TRBD1 as D (6 bases). V was trimmed by 3 bases and J by 2 bases, leaving 13 bases between them. Germline V lookup: CDR1 SGHAT, CDR2 FQDESV (reference sequence). The length of the CDR3 is 15 residues. The DNA of the CDR3 is TGTGCCAGCAGCTTCCCACAGGGAATCAACACTGAAGCTTTCTTT. Translation: CASSFPQGINTEAFF. The variable domain in full, completed from reference TRBV11-1 and TRBJ1-1, reads EAEVAQSPRYKITEKSQAVAFWCDPISGHATLYWYRQILGQGPELLVQFQDESVVDDSQLPKDRFSAERLKGVDSTLKIQPAELGDSAMYLCASSFPQGINTEAFFGQGTRLTVV.

The V gene is TRBV7-9, the J gene TRBJ2-3, with D maybe TRBD2 (6 bases). Germline V gene lookup returns CDR1 SEHNR and CDR2 FQNEAQ (reference sequence). The CDR3 totals 14 residues. The ends were cut back, 5 bases at V and 7 bases at J, with 16 bases in the middle. CDR3 coding DNA: TGTGCCAGCAGCCTTGGAGGGGACCGACATACGCAGTATTTT. Protein sequence: CASSLGGDRHTQYF.

CDR3 region: CAWSPYSSAGELFF. The CDR3 DNA follows: TGTGCCTGGAGTCCCTACAGTAGTGCCGGGGAGCTGTTTTTT. This chain links TRBV30 with TRBJ2-2; D not resolved. Germline loops: CDR1 GTSNPN, CDR2 SVGIG (reference sequence). Trimming removed 2 bases from V and 6 bases from J, with 13 bases in between. The CDR3 sequence is 14 residues long.

CDR3 loop: CASSPGQVNVQYF. The CDR3 region has the DNA TGCGCCAGCAGCCCTGGACAGGTGAATGTTCAGTACTTC. The chain employs TRBV5-1 and TRBJ2-5, with 7 bases identical to TRBD1. V dropped 4 bases and J dropped 11; count of bases not matched to a gene: 11. CDR3 length: 13 residues. CDR1 SGHRS and CDR2 YFSETQ come from the germline V gene. Based on the CDR3 plus reference TRBV5-1 and TRBJ2-5, the full variable domain is KAGVTQTPRYLIKTRGQQVTLSCSPISGHRSVSWYQQTPGQGLQFLFEYFSETQRNKGNFPGRFSGRQFSNSRSEMNVSTLELGDSALYLCASSPGQVNVQYFGPGTRLLVL.

The chain combines TRBV27 with TRBJ2-1, with D possibly TRBD1 on 6 matching bases. The CDR3 runs 11 residues. Germline values: CDR1 MNHEY, CDR2 SMNVEV (reference sequence). Trimming removed 8 bases from V and 6 bases from J, with 8 bases in between. The CDR3 sequence is CASLQGNEQFF. DNA of the CDR3: TGTGCCAGCCTACAGGGCAATGAGCAGTTCTTC.

Of note for this clone: The junction does not match germline at one end; this may be a read error. The chain links TRBV6-4 to TRBJ1-2; possible D gene TRBD1, 6 bases. This CDR3 comprises 13 residues. Germline CDR1 is MRHNA and CDR2 is SNTAGT. DNA of the CDR3: TGTGCCAGCAGGGACTATTTGACAGGCGGCTACACCTTC. This gives the protein CASRDYLTGGYTF.

The chain joins TRBV28 to TRBJ2-4, with a possible D match to TRBD2 (5 bases). With 5 bases removed from V and 1 base from J, the gap between germline ends came to 9 bases. CDR3 size: 14 residues. Germline V CDR1 and CDR2: MDHEN, SYDVKM. Here the CDR3 reads CASSVTGAKNIQYF. In nucleotides, the CDR3 is TGTGCCAGCAGTGTGACGGGGGCCAAAAACATTCAGTACTTC.

This chain uses TRBV6-2 or TRBV6-3 with TRBJ2-7; 9 positions agree with TRBD1. V gave up 7 bases and J gave up 2 bases; unmatched junction bases: 9. CDR3 length: 15 residues. Germline CDR1 is MNHEY and CDR2 is SVGEGT. This CDR3 is CASTPRGTGPYEQYF. Written as DNA, the CDR3 is TGTGCCAGCACCCCGAGGGGGACAGGGCCCTACGAGCAGTACTTC.

This clone was picked up a small number of times. The chain uses TRBV27 and TRBJ1-1; tentative D call: TRBD1 (5 bases). Germline V gives CDR1 MNHEY, CDR2 SMNVEV (reference sequence). V lost 5 bases and J 3 bases, leaving 16 bases between the germline ends. The CDR3 has 15 amino acids. The CDR3 reads CASSPWGQRDTEAFF. CDR3 DNA: TGTGCCAGCAGTCCCTGGGGCCAGCGGGACACTGAAGCTTTCTTT.

The chain carries TRBV5-1 and TRBJ2-7; 8 bases match TRBD1. Germline CDR1 reads SGHRS; CDR2 reads YFSETQ. Trimming took 10 bases from V and 4 from J; bases not matched to a gene: 4. CDR3 length: 11 amino acids. The CDR3 here is CAVTGGYEQYF. CDR3 sequence (DNA): TGCGCCGTAACAGGGGGATACGAGCAGTACTTC.

The J gene is TRBJ1-6, the V gene TRBV4-1; D is uncertain. The germline V gene has CDR1 MGHRA and CDR2 YSYEKL. With 3 bases removed from V and 4 bases from J, the gap between germline ends came to 13 bases. The CDR3 totals 16 residues. The CDR3 reads CASSHNLGVYNSPLHF. CDR3 DNA sequence: TGCGCCAGCAGCCATAACTTAGGAGTTTATAATTCACCCCTCCACTTT.

The chain joins TRBV5-6 to TRBJ2-7; D is perhaps TRBD2 (6 bases). This CDR3 contains 18 residues. V gave up 3 bases and J gave up 7 bases, with 29 bases separating them. The germline CDR1 and CDR2 sequences are SGHDT and YYEEEE. CDR3 in amino acids: CASSSMAGKAGTLGEQYF. The CDR3 bases are TGTGCCAGCAGCTCAATGGCCGGGAAGGCCGGGACTTTGGGTGAGCAGTACTTC.

This clone appeared a few times. The sample holds other DNA sequences that translate to the same CDR3. This chain uses TRBV19 with TRBJ1-2; tentative D call: TRBD1 (5 bases). CDR3 length: 13 residues. Germline V lookup: CDR1 LNHDA, CDR2 SQIVND (reference sequence). The germline V and J ends were trimmed by 3 bases and 8 bases, with 13 bases remaining between them. DNA of the CDR3: TGTGCCAGTAGTATTGGCAGGGTTTACGGCTACACCTTC. Translation: CASSIGRVYGYTF.

This clone was seen once. The chain links TRBV7-9 to TRBJ2-5; the D gene is possibly TRBD2 (6 bases). V lost 5 bases and J 7 bases, leaving 17 bases between the germline ends. The CDR3 is 14 amino acids. Germline V gives CDR1 SEHNR, CDR2 FQNEAQ (reference sequence). The CDR3 DNA reads as TGTGCCAGCAGCCCCCCCCGCGGGGCCCGGACCCAGTACTTC. Encoded protein: CASSPPRGARTQYF.

The chain couples TRBV27 to TRBJ1-2; 7 bases are shared with TRBD1. V shed 2 bases and J 4 bases; nucleotides not matched to a gene: 4. Germline CDR1 is MNHEY and CDR2 is SMNVEV (reference sequence). This CDR3 spans 14 amino acids. DNA for the CDR3: TGTGCCAGCAGTTTACAAAACAGGGGCTATGGCTACACCTTC. This encodes CASSLQNRGYGYTF.

The V gene is TRBV6-6, the J gene TRBJ2-5; D is undetermined. The CDR3 is 11 amino acids. Germline V gives CDR1 MNHNY, CDR2 SVGAGI (reference sequence). Trimming removed 6 bases from V and 5 bases from J, with 7 bases in between. CDR3 amino acids: CASSVSETQYF. DNA for the CDR3: TGTGCCAGCAGCGTCTCGGAGACCCAGTACTTC.

The V gene is TRBV5-8, the J gene TRBJ2-1, with 7 bases matching TRBD1. V shed 3 bases, J shed 6 bases, and the junction held 9 bases outside the gene matches. CDR3 length: 15 residues. CDR1 SGHTS and CDR2 YDEGEE come from the germline V gene. Here the CDR3 DNA reads TGTGCCAGCAGCTCCAACAGGGGCAGCGGCAATGAGCAGTTCTTC. Encoded protein: CASSSNRGSGNEQFF.